This T cell receptor beta chain derives from a study of OX40 agonist ivuxolimab in advanced cancers. Profiling relied on immunoSEQ multiplex PCR, and the TCRdb table lists in-frame clones only, not all of them. Among 13,000 to 15,000 clones listed, less than 95% were seen once. The germline CDR1 and CDR2 sequences are LNHDA and SQIVND (reference sequence). V lost 9 bases, J lost 4 bases, and 18 bases lay in between. This CDR3 region has 14 residues. The sequences come from CD4+ or CD8+ T cells sorted from blood, collected in a trial of the OX40 agonist ivuxolimab. The V and J genes are TRBV19 and TRBJ1-2, with D possibly being TRBD1 (6 bases). The TCR comes from an adult with an advanced solid tumor such as melanoma, head and neck, liver or kidney cancer. The CDR3 nucleotides are TGTGCCAGCACGATGGGGGGGCCCATCTATGGCTACACCTTC. Protein sequence: CASTMGGPIYGYTF.